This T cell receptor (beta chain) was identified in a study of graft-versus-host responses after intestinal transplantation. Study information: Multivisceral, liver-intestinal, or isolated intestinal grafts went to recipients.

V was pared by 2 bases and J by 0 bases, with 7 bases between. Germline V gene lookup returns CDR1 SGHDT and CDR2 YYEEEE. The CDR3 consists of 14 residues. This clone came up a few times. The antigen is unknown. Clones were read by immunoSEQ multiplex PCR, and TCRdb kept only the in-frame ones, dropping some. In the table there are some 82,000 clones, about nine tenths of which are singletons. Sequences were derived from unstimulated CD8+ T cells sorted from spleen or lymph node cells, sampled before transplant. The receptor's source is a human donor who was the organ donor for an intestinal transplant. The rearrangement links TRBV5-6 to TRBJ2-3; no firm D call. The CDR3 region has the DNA TGTGCCAGCAGCTTCTCAGTAAGCACAGATACGCAGTATTTT. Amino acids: CASSFSVSTDTQYF.